The rows below give T cell receptor beta chains drawn from one sample of a study of vaccination and CD4 T cells after COVID-19. These receptors have no identified antigens. Each CDR3 protein gets one entry after TCRdb re-called the PCR reads with MiXCR. Here the sample spans some 16,000 distinct CDR3 sequences, over 50% being singletons. Sample: CD4+ T cells from blood, cultured in vitro. The receptors derive from a human donor who had recovered from COVID-19. Both conserved end residues are part of each CDR3. A D gene is named only where the DNA matches it firmly. The size of a clone is reported for some rows only, either as once, few or many, or as a class for expanded clones.

clone_size	v_call	d_call	j_call	cdr3_nt	cdr3_aa
-	TRBV7-2	-	TRBJ2-3	TGTGCCAGCAGGGTCGGGAGCACAGATACGCAGTATTTT	CASRVGSTDTQYF
few	TRBV12-3/TRBV12-4	-	TRBJ1-1	TGTGCCAGCAGTTTAGCCGGTCTGTACACTGAAGCTTTCTTT	CASSLAGLYTEAFF
-	TRBV11-3	-	TRBJ2-7	TGTGCCAGCAGCGTGGATCACAGGGGGGGCGAGCAGTACTTC	CASSVDHRGGEQYF
few	TRBV6-1	TRBD1	TRBJ1-2	TGTGCCAGCAAATTAACGGGCAGGGGGGGCTACACCTTC	CASKLTGRGGYTF
-	TRBV19	TRBD1	TRBJ2-1	TGTGCCGGGGGACAGGATCACTACAATGAGCAGTTCTTC	CAGGQDHYNEQFF
-	TRBV6-2/TRBV6-3	-	TRBJ2-3	TGTGCCAGCAGTTCACCACGGTCGGGGCGGGGAGATACGCAGTATTTT	CASSSPRSGRGDTQYF
-	TRBV24-1	-	TRBJ2-1	TGTGCCACCAGTGATTTTAGGGATGAGCAGTTCTTC	CATSDFRDEQFF
-	TRBV9	-	TRBJ2-1	TGTGCCAGCAGCTTCCGACAGACGGACAATGAGCAGTTCTTC	CASSFRQTDNEQFF
-	TRBV7-2	-	TRBJ2-2	TGTGCCAGCAGCTTCGGGGTCAGCGGGGAGCTGTTTTTT	CASSFGVSGELFF
-	TRBV7-9	-	TRBJ1-2	TGTGCCAGCTCTCTAGGGGGGCTGGGCTACACCTTC	CASSLGGLGYTF
few	TRBV12-3/TRBV12-4	TRBD1	TRBJ2-3	TGTGCCATCGCTGTCCCTCACAGGGGGATTTACACAGATACGCAGTATTTT	CAIAVPHRGIYTDTQYF
few	TRBV19	TRBD1	TRBJ1-5	TGTGCCAGTAGTATCGACAGGGATCAGCCCCAGCATTTT	CASSIDRDQPQHF
-	TRBV19	TRBD1	TRBJ2-2	TGTGCCAGTAGCACCCCCGGACAGGGGGCCGGGGAGCTGTTTTTT	CASSTPGQGAGELFF
-	TRBV20-1	TRBD1	TRBJ1-5	TGCAGTGCTTTTGGACAGGGGGCAATTCGCAATCAGCCCCAGCATTTT	CSAFGQGAIRNQPQHF
-	TRBV7-6	TRBD1	TRBJ1-2	TGTGCCAGCAGCTTGGGGACAGGGGCAAGGGGCTACACCTTC	CASSLGTGARGYTF
-	TRBV30	TRBD1	TRBJ1-1	TGTGCCTGGGAACGACAGGGGTTCACTGAAGCTTTCTTT	CAWERQGFTEAFF
-	TRBV4-1	-	TRBJ1-6	TGCGCCAGCAGCCAAGATCTACAGGAGGCCTATAATTCACCCCTCCACTTT	CASSQDLQEAYNSPLHF
-	TRBV7-2	-	TRBJ1-4	TGTGCCAGCAGCACATACAGGGATGAAAAACTGTTTTTT	CASSTYRDEKLFF
-	TRBV6-5	-	TRBJ2-7	TGTGCCAGCAGTTTTCTACAGGCCTACGAGCAGTACTTC	CASSFLQAYEQYF
few	TRBV25-1	-	TRBJ2-1	TGTGCCAGCAGCGATCCGACTGTGAGCTCCTACAATGAGCAGTTCTTC	CASSDPTVSSYNEQFF
-	TRBV27	TRBD1	TRBJ2-7	TGTGCCAGCAGTTTAAGGGGACAGGGGGTGCACGAGCAGTACTTC	CASSLRGQGVHEQYF
few	TRBV12-3/TRBV12-4	TRBD1	TRBJ1-2	TGTGCCAGCAGGCCACAGGGGGCGCCTGGCTACACCTTC	CASRPQGAPGYTF
-	TRBV19	-	TRBJ2-7	TGTGCCAGTAGTGACCGGCACTCCTACGAGCAGTACTTC	CASSDRHSYEQYF
-	TRBV20-1	-	TRBJ1-1	TGCAGTGCTAGGGGGGGGTACATGAACACTGAAGCTTTCTTT	CSARGGYMNTEAFF
-	TRBV20-1	-	TRBJ1-1	TGCAGTGCTAGCGAGACGCGGACTGAAGCTTTCTTT	CSASETRTEAFF
-	TRBV19	TRBD1	TRBJ2-7	TGTGCCAGTAGTAGATCCGGGACAGGCGCCTACGAGCAGTACTTC	CASSRSGTGAYEQYF
-	TRBV7-2	-	TRBJ2-5	TGTGCCAGCAGCTTAGGGACAGTCCAAGAGACCCAGTACTTC	CASSLGTVQETQYF
-	TRBV14	-	TRBJ1-1	TGTGCCAGCAGTCACCAAAGCGGGTTTTACACTGAAGCTTTCTTT	CASSHQSGFYTEAFF
once	TRBV20-1	TRBD1	TRBJ2-3	TGCAGCGCAGGGAAAGACAGGGGGCCCCCCCACAGCACAGATACGCAGTATTTT	CSAGKDRGPPHSTDTQYF
-	TRBV7-2	-	TRBJ2-3	TGTGCCAGCAGCTTAGGCTGGGGAACAGATACGCAGTATTTT	CASSLGWGTDTQYF
-	TRBV20-1	TRBD1	TRBJ1-2	TGCAGTGGGGCGAGGGACAGGGGACGTGGTGGCTACACCTTC	CSGARDRGRGGYTF
-	TRBV20-1	-	TRBJ2-5	TGCAGCGCCCCCCAGGGGAAGGAGACCCAGTACTTC	CSAPQGKETQYF
-	TRBV12-3/TRBV12-4	-	TRBJ1-6	TGTGCCAGCAGTCCTTCGGGGGACAATTCACCCCTCCACTTT	CASSPSGDNSPLHF
few	TRBV27	TRBD1	TRBJ1-6	TGTGCCAGCAGTTTGGGCTACCGACAGGGGTTATACAATTCACCCCTCCACTTT	CASSLGYRQGLYNSPLHF
once	TRBV4-2	-	TRBJ2-7	TGTGCCAGCAGCCAAGATTCTGGGTGGGGGATCGGCGAGCAGTACTTC	CASSQDSGWGIGEQYF
-	TRBV4-2	-	TRBJ2-5	TGTGCCAGCAGCCAAGACTCGGGTAGCGTCCAAGAGACCCAGTACTTC	CASSQDSGSVQETQYF
-	TRBV20-1	TRBD2	TRBJ2-3	TGCAGTTTCGGACTGGGAGGGGCGGCAGATACGCAGTATTTT	CSFGLGGAADTQYF
-	TRBV20-1	-	TRBJ1-2	TGCAGTGCGGTCCCGGGACGTTTGGTGGGCTACACCTTC	CSAVPGRLVGYTF
-	TRBV28	TRBD2	TRBJ2-2	TGTGCCAGCAGTTTAGGGACTAGCGGGAGGTCGAACACCGGGGAGCTGTTTTTT	CASSLGTSGRSNTGELFF
-	TRBV7-2	TRBD2	TRBJ2-3	TGTGCCAGCAGCTTAAGCGGAGCGGGGGTGGATACGCAGTATTTT	CASSLSGAGVDTQYF
few	TRBV6-2/TRBV6-3	TRBD1	TRBJ1-6	TGTGCCAGCAGGCTCGACAGGGGTAATAATTCACCCCTCCACTTT	CASRLDRGNNSPLHF
-	TRBV11-3	-	TRBJ2-2	TGTGCCAGCAACCTTGCCGGGGAGCTGTTTTTT	CASNLAGELFF
-	TRBV4-3	-	TRBJ2-2	TGCGCCAGCAGCCAAGCCGGGGGGAACACCGGGGAGCTGTTTTTT	CASSQAGGNTGELFF
-	TRBV28	-	TRBJ1-5	TGTGCCAGCAGTTTGTTAGGGGAAATCAATCAGCCCCAGCATTTT	CASSLLGEINQPQHF
-	TRBV7-6	TRBD1	TRBJ2-1	TGTGCCAGCAGCCGGGACAGGGGGGGCTCCTACAATGAGCAGTTCTTC	CASSRDRGGSYNEQFF
few	TRBV20-1	-	TRBJ1-1	TGCAGTGCCAGCCCGGCAAAGAACACTGAAGCTTTCTTT	CSASPAKNTEAFF
-	TRBV5-4	TRBD2	TRBJ2-3	TGTGCCAGCAGCGTTAGCGGGGGGGCCTGGAGCACAGATACGCAGTATTTT	CASSVSGGAWSTDTQYF
-	TRBV18	-	TRBJ2-1	TGTGCCAGCTCATCCCCGACAAGGAATGAGCAGTTCTTC	CASSSPTRNEQFF
-	TRBV18	-	TRBJ1-1	TGTGCCAGCTCACCTCCGGAGCAGGGCGGAGCTTTCTTT	CASSPPEQGGAFF
-	TRBV7-3	-	TRBJ1-2	TGTGCCAGCAGCTTAACGGGGGCGCAGGGCTATGGCTACACCTTC	CASSLTGAQGYGYTF
-	TRBV7-2	TRBD1	TRBJ2-7	TGTGCCAGCAGCCCCGACAGGGGTCCCTACGAGCAGTACTTC	CASSPDRGPYEQYF
-	TRBV11-3	-	TRBJ2-7	TGTGCCAGCAGCCAGGGGGGAGGGGTTAATTACGAGCAGTACTTC	CASSQGGGVNYEQYF
-	TRBV30	TRBD1	TRBJ1-1	TGTGCCTGGCGACAGGGATGGGGAACTGAAGCTTTCTTT	CAWRQGWGTEAFF
-	TRBV19	-	TRBJ1-5	TGTGCCAGTAGTATCATCGGGTCGGTCGGTCAGACTAGCAATCAGCCCCAGCATTTT	CASSIIGSVGQTSNQPQHF
few	TRBV2	-	TRBJ2-7	TGTGCCAGCAGTGAAGACCTGTCTGGGTACGAGCAGTACTTC	CASSEDLSGYEQYF
-	TRBV27	-	TRBJ2-3	TGTGCCAGCAGTTTTCTGGCGGGGGATACGCAGTATTTT	CASSFLAGDTQYF
-	TRBV12-3/TRBV12-4	-	TRBJ1-2	TGTGCCAGCAGTTTAGATGTCAGGGAAAGCTATGGCTACACCTTC	CASSLDVRESYGYTF
few	TRBV2	-	TRBJ1-5	TGTGCCAGCAGTGAATTGGGGATGGGGAATCAGCCCCAGCATTTT	CASSELGMGNQPQHF
few	TRBV30	-	TRBJ1-2	TGTGCCTGGACCCTGGGCGGAAACTATGGCTACACCTTC	CAWTLGGNYGYTF
few	TRBV6-1	-	TRBJ2-1	TGTGCCAGCAGTGAATGGGGGGGCGTGACAGTTGAGCAGTTCTTC	CASSEWGGVTVEQFF